This T cell receptor (beta chain) derives from a study of cytomegalovirus exposure and HLA in healthy donors. Study information: Most donors, 70% to 85% of a few hundred genotyped, fell in the Caucasian-associated ancestry cluster.

This PCR relied on a set of 60 Vbeta primers and 13 Jbeta primers. The protocol was immunoSEQ multiplex PCR, while the TCRdb copy is restricted to in-frame clones and leaves out a portion. This sample has 150,000 or so clones, with 60% to 80% found just once. This CDR3 region has 13 residues. CDR1 is MNHEY, CDR2 SVGAGI, per germline. Trimming took off 8 bases at V and 4 bases at J, with 15 bases between the two ends. Specimen: PBMCs. This receptor was taken from a man in his forties in good health and CMV-seropositive. The chain joins TRBV6-5 to TRBJ2-7, with a tentative D call TRBD2 (5 bases). The CDR3 is CASVGLAGYEQYF. The CDR3 bases are TGTGCCAGCGTCGGGCTAGCCGGGTACGAGCAGTACTTC.